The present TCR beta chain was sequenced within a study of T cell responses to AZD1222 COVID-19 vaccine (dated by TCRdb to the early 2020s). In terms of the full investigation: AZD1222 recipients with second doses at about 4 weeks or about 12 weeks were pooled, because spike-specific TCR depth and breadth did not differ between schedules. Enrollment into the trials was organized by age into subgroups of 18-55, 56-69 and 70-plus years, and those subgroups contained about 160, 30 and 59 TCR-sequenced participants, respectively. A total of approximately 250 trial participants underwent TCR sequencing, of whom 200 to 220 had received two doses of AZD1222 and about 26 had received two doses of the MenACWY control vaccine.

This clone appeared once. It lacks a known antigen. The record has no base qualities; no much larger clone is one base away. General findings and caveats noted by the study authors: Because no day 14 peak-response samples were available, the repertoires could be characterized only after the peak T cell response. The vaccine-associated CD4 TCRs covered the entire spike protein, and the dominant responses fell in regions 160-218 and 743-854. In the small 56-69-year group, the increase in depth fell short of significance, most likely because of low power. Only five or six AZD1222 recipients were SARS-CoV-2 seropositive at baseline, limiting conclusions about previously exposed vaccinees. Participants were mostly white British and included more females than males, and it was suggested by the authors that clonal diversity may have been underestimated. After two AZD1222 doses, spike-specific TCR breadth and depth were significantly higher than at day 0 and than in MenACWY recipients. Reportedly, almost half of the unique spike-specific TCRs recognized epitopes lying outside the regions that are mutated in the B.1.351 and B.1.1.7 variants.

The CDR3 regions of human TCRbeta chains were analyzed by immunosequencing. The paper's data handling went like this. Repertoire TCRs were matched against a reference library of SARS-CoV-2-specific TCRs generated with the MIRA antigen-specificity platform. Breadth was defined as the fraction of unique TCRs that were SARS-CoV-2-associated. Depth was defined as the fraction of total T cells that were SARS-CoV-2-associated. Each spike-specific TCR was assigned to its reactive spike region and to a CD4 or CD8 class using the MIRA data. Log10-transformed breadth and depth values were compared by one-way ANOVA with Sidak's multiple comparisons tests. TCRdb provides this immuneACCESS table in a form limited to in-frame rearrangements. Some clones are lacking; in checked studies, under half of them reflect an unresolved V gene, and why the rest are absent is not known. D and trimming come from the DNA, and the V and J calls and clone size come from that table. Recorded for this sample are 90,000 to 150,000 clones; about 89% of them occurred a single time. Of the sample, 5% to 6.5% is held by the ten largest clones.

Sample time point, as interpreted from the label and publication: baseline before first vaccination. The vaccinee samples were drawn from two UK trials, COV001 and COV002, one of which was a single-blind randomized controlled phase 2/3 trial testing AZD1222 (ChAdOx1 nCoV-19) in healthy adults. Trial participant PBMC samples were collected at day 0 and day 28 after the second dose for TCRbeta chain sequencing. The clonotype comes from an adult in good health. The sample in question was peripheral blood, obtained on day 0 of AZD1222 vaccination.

The nucleotides are TGCAGCGTTGCTACTAGCGGGTTCTACGAGCAGTACTTC. Its translation is CSVATSGFYEQYF. This receptor chain uses TRBV29-1 and TRBJ2-7; 9 bases in the junction line up with TRBD2. V loses 4 bases at its end and J loses 3 bases; junction bases beyond the gene matches: 4. For CDR1 and CDR2, the germline V gene lists SQVTM and ANQGSEA. The CDR3 numbers 13 residues from cysteine through phenylalanine. CDR3 DNA is the only sequence kept; it has 39 bases, read in frame from the first base.